The clone carrying this T cell receptor (beta chain) has a single count. The antigen remains undetermined. V shed 7 bases and J shed 9 bases, with 12 bases lying between them. Germline-derived CDR1 and CDR2 are MGHDK and SYGVNS. This CDR3 comprises 11 residues. This sample stems from a study of T cell responses to AZD1222 COVID-19 vaccine. Findings and limits, study-wide: Clonal diversity may have been underestimated in mostly white British donors. Repertoires in all cases were sampled only once the peak T cell response had passed. Close to half of all spike-specific TCRs reportedly target regions of the variants that are unmutated.

Assay: immunoSEQ multiplex PCR; the TCRdb copy retains only in-frame clones and omits some. The table has about 81,000 clones, around 85% seen once. The receptor was derived from an adult who received the AZD1222 COVID-19 vaccine. V gene TRBV25-1 combines with J gene TRBJ1-1; no firm D call. The sequences come from peripheral blood, collected 28 days after the second AZD1222 dose. The CDR3 sequence: CASMAAVKAFF. For the CDR3, the DNA is TGTGCCAGCATGGCAGCTGTAAAAGCTTTCTTT.